Listed below are T cell receptor beta chains from one sample, sequenced in a study of CD8 T cells in ankylosing spondylitis. From the 5' RACE reads, TCRdb called clonotypes with MiXCR, one entry per CDR3 protein. The data contain around 130,000 distinct CDR3 sequences, around 13% of them singletons. The sequenced sample consisted of blood, either unsorted or a sorted T cell fraction (not recorded which). The receptor source for this set is a female donor with ankylosing spondylitis or in good health (not recorded which). CDR3s include the opening cysteine and the closing phenylalanine or tryptophan.

14 | TRBJ1-4 | TRBV20-1 | CSARYPGPNEKLFF
12 | TRBJ1-5 | TRBV15 | CATSSAQGPQHF
13 | TRBJ2-5 | TRBV7-9 | CASSLVPQETQYF
17 | TRBJ2-1 | TRBV20-1 | CSAAVAGGYPYYNEQFF
14 | TRBJ1-1 | TRBV12-3/TRBV12-4 | CASSQWRANTEAFF
16 | TRBJ1-5 | TRBV20-1 | CSAIQRPGGSNQPQHF
14 | TRBJ2-1 | TRBV5-1 | CASSYQTSAYEQFF
14 | TRBJ1-1 | TRBV30 | CAWSKEGAYTEAFF
15 | TRBJ2-1 | TRBV20-1 | CSAGEGESSYNEQFF
14 | TRBJ1-2 | TRBV3-1 | CASSQDPSNYGYTF
11 | TRBJ2-3 | TRBV20-1 | CSADTTDTQYF
15 | TRBJ2-1 | TRBV7-2 | CASSLESGSYNEQFF
15 | TRBJ2-3 | TRBV27 | CASSLFQRPTDTQYF
14 | TRBJ1-1 | TRBV12-3/TRBV12-4 | CASSLTRSGGEAFF